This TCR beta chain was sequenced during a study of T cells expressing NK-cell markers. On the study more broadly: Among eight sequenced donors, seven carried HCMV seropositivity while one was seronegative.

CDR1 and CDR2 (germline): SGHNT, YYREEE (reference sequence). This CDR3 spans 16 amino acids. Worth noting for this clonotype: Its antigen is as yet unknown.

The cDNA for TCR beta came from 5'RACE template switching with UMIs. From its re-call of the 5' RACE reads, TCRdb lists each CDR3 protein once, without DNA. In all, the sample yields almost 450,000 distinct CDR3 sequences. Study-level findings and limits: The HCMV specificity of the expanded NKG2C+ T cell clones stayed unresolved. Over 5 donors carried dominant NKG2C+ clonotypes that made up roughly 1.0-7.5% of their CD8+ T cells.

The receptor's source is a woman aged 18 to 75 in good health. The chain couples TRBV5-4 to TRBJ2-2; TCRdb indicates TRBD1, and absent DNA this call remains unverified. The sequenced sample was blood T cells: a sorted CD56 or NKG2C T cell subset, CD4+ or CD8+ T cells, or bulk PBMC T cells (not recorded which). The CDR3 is CASSPVGGRNTGELFF. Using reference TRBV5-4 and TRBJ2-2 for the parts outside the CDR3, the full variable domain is ETGVTQSPTHLIKTRGQQVTLRCSSQSGHNTVSWYQQALGQGPQFIFQYYREEENGRGNFPPRFSGLQFPNYSSELNVNALELDDSALYLCASSPVGGRNTGELFFGEGSRLTVL.